Following are 11 T cell receptor beta chains from one sample sequenced in a study of T cell responses to AZD1222 COVID-19 vaccine (dated by TCRdb to 2020 to 2022). The time point tag for this specimen amounts to: about 28 days (+/-7) after the second vaccine dose. Interpreted using the paper, the treatment or condition label stands for: meningococcal conjugate vaccine given as trial control. Library prep was done by the immunoSEQ multiplex PCR assay. Entries here come from immuneACCESS through TCRdb and include only in-frame sequences with V and J called. Some clones fail to appear in such tables; in the studies checked, an unresolved V gene covers under half of the shortfall, and the cause of the remainder is unknown. The sample yields 150,000 to 200,000 clones; just over 90% were counted once. Together, the top ten hold about 4% of the sample. Sequenced material: peripheral blood, taken 28 days after the second dose of the MenACWY control vaccine. The receptors were gathered from an adult who received the MenACWY meningococcal vaccine as a control.

This rearrangement joins TRBV10-3 to TRBJ2-5; D not certain. The ends were cut back, 3 bases at V and 6 bases at J, with 8 bases in the middle. Germline V gene lookup returns CDR1 ENHRY and CDR2 SYGVKD. This CDR3 has 12 residues. As DNA, the CDR3 is TGTGCCATCAGTGACGACATGCAGACCCAGTACTTC. It encodes CAISDDMQTQYF.

J is TRBJ2-5 and V is TRBV7-2; D gene uncertain. Germline V CDR1 and CDR2: SGHTA, FQGNSA. The CDR3 is 12 residues long. Trimming pared 3 bases from V and 5 bases from J, leaving 7 bases between. In DNA form, the CDR3 reads TGTGCCAGCAGCTTCCGAGCGGAGACCCAGTACTTC. This gives the protein CASSFRAETQYF.

With respect to this clone: This same CDR3 is encoded by further DNA sequences in the sample. V usage is TRBV18 and J usage is TRBJ1-5; D is undetermined. The CDR3 runs to 14 residues. Between the trimmed V and J ends, which lost 5 bases and 5 bases, there was a span of 13 bases. Looked up from germline, CDR1 is KGHSH and CDR2 is LQKENI. CDR3 loop: CASSKRDGDQPQHF. For the CDR3, the DNA is TGTGCCAGCTCAAAACGCGATGGCGATCAGCCCCAGCATTTT.

The chain carries TRBV29-1 and TRBJ1-3; D remains unclear. There are 14 residues in the CDR3. Trimming cost V 5 bases and J 0 bases, with 11 bases left between them. From germline, CDR1 is SQVTM and CDR2 ANQGSEA. DNA of the CDR3: TGCAGCGTTCAACCGGATGGCTCTGGAAACACCATATATTTT. Amino acid sequence: CSVQPDGSGNTIYF.

The rearrangement joins TRBV6-5 to TRBJ2-2, with D perhaps given as TRBD1 or TRBD2 (5 bases each). This CDR3 region has 14 residues. CDR1 and CDR2 (germline): MNHEY, SVGAGI. V was trimmed by 0 bases and J by 5 bases, leaving 7 bases between them. Here the CDR3 DNA reads TGTGCCAGCAGTTACTCAGAGGGGACCGGGGAGCTGTTTTTT. This encodes CASSYSEGTGELFF.

This clone has only one observation. V is TRBV7-9 and J is TRBJ2-2, with 10 bases lining up with TRBD1. Trimming took 8 bases from V and 5 from J; bases not matched to a gene: 2. Germline V gene lookup returns CDR1 SEHNR and CDR2 FQNEAQ (reference sequence). The CDR3 has 13 amino acids. The DNA for the CDR3 is TGTGCCAGCCCGGACAGGGGGACCGGGGAGCTGTTTTTT. This gives the protein CASPDRGTGELFF.

This clone was seen only once. In nucleotides, the CDR3 is TGTGCCAGCAGCATCGCGGCGGGACTTTCGATCAACACTGAAGCTTTCTTT. Its protein product is CASSIAAGLSINTEAFF. The V call is TRBV21-1, the J call TRBJ1-1. TRBV21-1 is given as a pseudogene. This CDR3 comprises 17 residues.

With regard to this clone: Additional DNA sequences in this sample encode the identical CDR3. The chain has TRBV27 and TRBJ2-2; D not resolved. The CDR3 consists of 14 residues. Trimming removed 2 bases at V and 1 base at J, with 5 bases between. Germline-derived CDR1 and CDR2 are MNHEY and SMNVEV (reference sequence). Here the CDR3 reads CASSLRRNTGELFF. CDR3 nucleotide sequence: TGTGCCAGCAGTTTAAGGCGGAACACCGGGGAGCTGTTTTTT.

The chain uses TRBV19 and TRBJ1-2, with 7 bases matching TRBD1. The germline gives CDR1 LNHDA, CDR2 SQIVND (reference sequence). J was trimmed by 4 bases and V by 3 bases; bases with no gene match: 5. CDR3 size: 14 residues. CDR3 in DNA: TGTGCCAGTAGTATGGACAGGCGAGTCTATGGCTACACCTTC. Its protein product is CASSMDRRVYGYTF.

The chain joins TRBV20-1 to TRBJ2-1, with a possible D match to TRBD2 (6 bases). Trimming shortened V by 3 bases and J by 5 bases, and 14 bases separated the two germline ends. The length of the CDR3 is 14 residues. CDR1 is DFQATT, CDR2 SNEGSKA, per germline (reference sequence). The CDR3 reads CSASRGFFDNEQFF. The CDR3 coding sequence is TGCAGTGCTAGTCGGGGGTTTTTCGACAATGAGCAGTTCTTC.

The J gene is TRBJ2-7, the V gene TRBV5-1, with TRBD2 matching 9 bases. The CDR3 has 15 residues. The V and J ends lost 3 bases and 0 bases, in that order; junction bases with no gene match: 4. Germline values: CDR1 SGHRS, CDR2 YFSETQ. CDR3 loop: CASSSAGGLSYEQYF. The CDR3 DNA is TGCGCCAGCAGCTCAGCGGGAGGCCTCTCCTACGAGCAGTACTTC.